This is a list of T cell receptor beta chains from one sample in a study of shared clonotypes between healthy human individuals. Profiled with immunoSEQ multiplex PCR; TCRdb holds only in-frame clones, not every one. The sample records 2 million to 2.5 million clones, roughly 93% being singletons. Sequences were obtained from naive CD4+ T cells from PBMCs. The receptors were gathered from a young man in good health. Some clones in this sample may be carry-over from other donors' samples. Each CDR3 is given without its conserved first and last residue. Each record gives: clone size, D gene, J gene, V gene, CDR3 length, CDR3 protein. D genes are given only for firm matches. The size of a clone is reported for some rows only, either as once, few or many, or as a class for expanded clones.

>.|TRBD2|TRBJ2-2|TRBV7-9|13
ASRQSAGDTGELF
>.|TRBD1|TRBJ2-3|TRBV6-5|12
ASSDRGSTDTQY
>.|.|TRBJ2-7|TRBV11-2|11
ASSLGWDYEQY
>.|TRBD1|TRBJ2-7|TRBV15|13
ATSRDGTGGYEQY
>.|.|TRBJ2-5|TRBV5-1|14
ATTPSPRGVKETQY
>.|.|TRBJ2-1|TRBV7-2|12
ASSFPGRPNEQF
>once|.|TRBJ2-5|TRBV28|11
ASNTGTFETQY
>.|TRBD1|TRBJ1-1|TRBV10-1|12
ASSESTGSTEAF
>.|.|TRBJ2-5|TRBV28|12
ASSLIGGGETQY
>.|.|TRBJ1-4|TRBV28|12
ASSPRWGTEKLF
>few|.|TRBJ2-2|TRBV7-9|11
ASSLGSTGELF
>few|TRBD2|TRBJ2-2|TRBV9|13
ASSVGTSGAGELF
>.|.|TRBJ2-5|TRBV30|13
AWTSLRGGGETQY
>.|.|TRBJ1-1|TRBV2|12
ASSVFGTGTEAF
>.|.|TRBJ2-2|TRBV4-3|14
ASSQDRLGDPGELF
>.|TRBD1|TRBJ1-1|TRBV28|14
ASSLATGISRTEAF
>.|TRBD2|TRBJ2-5|TRBV4-1|14
ASSQSGGQGEETQY
>.|.|TRBJ2-5|TRBV7-9|13
ASSLGRPLQETQY
>.|TRBD2|TRBJ2-3|TRBV7-2|14
ASSLGLAGSTDTQY
>.|.|TRBJ1-3|TRBV4-2|15
ASSQAASLSSGNTIY
>.|.|TRBJ1-1|TRBV18|12
ASSPYSGETEAF
>.|TRBD2|TRBJ2-1|TRBV7-9|15
ASRPPLLAGSYNEQF
>.|.|TRBJ2-4|TRBV14|11
ASSRPDRNIQY
>.|TRBD1|TRBJ1-1|TRBV28|15
ASSPGGTGFTLSEAF
>.|TRBD2|TRBJ2-1|TRBV27|10
ASSLWLGGWI
>.|.|TRBJ1-1|TRBV11-2|10
ASSLSQIQAF
>.|.|TRBJ1-2|TRBV9|13
ASSVDPSSNYGYT
>.|TRBD1|TRBJ1-2|TRBV10-3|12
AIMGQAEDNGYT
>.|.|TRBJ1-5|TRBV28|17
ASRSGTRTSRGREGPQH
>.|TRBD1|TRBJ1-5|TRBV2|13
ASSESGQGNQPQH
>.|.|TRBJ2-7|TRBV4-2|15
ASSQDGSGQRTLEQY
>.|.|TRBJ1-1|TRBV6-1|10
AAQGVNTEAF
>.|.|TRBJ1-4|TRBV5-1|11
ASSNAGNEKLF
>.|.|TRBJ2-3|TRBV5-6|14
ASSLSGVTSTDTQY
>.|.|TRBJ2-1|TRBV9|15
ASSVVDRAGAYNEQF
>.|TRBD1|TRBJ1-5|TRBV28|11
ASRGQGGQPQH
>.|.|TRBJ2-2|TRBV7-9|14
ASSPLRTLNTGELF
>.|.|TRBJ2-7|TRBV28|14
ASSFLAGKLSYEQY
>.|.|TRBJ2-7|TRBV9|13
ASSGGMDYQYEQY
>.|.|TRBJ1-1|TRBV4-1|14
ASSQEFAGWNTEAF
>.|.|TRBJ2-2|TRBV5-5|12
ASRPRRGTGELF
>.|TRBD2|TRBJ2-1|TRBV15|15
ATSRDRLAGGYNEQF
>few|.|TRBJ2-7|TRBV5-4|11
ASSPRTGYEQY
>.|.|TRBJ2-1|TRBV2|13
ASSEEALSYNEQF